Listed below are T cell receptor beta chains from one sample, sequenced in a study of blood T cells in healthy people across ages. In TCRdb, the 5' RACE reads were re-called with MiXCR into one record per CDR3 protein. The sample contains over 1,500,000 distinct CDR3 sequences, about 50% of which appear only once. The sequenced sample was blood. The receptors originated from a woman aged 35 to 49 in good health. CDR3s include the opening cysteine and the closing phenylalanine or tryptophan. Each record gives: V gene, clone size, D gene, J gene, CDR3 protein, CDR3 DNA. D genes are given only for firm matches. Size is omitted from some rows. Given values are once, few, many or a class for expanded clones.

TRBV12-5	NA	NA	TRBJ2-7	CASGFPLSRGSSYEQYF	TGTGCTAGTGGTTTCCCCCTTTCCCGGGGATCGTCCTACGAGCAGTACTTC
TRBV3-1	few	TRBD1	TRBJ1-2	CASSLFGQGVIYGYTF	TGTGCCAGCAGCCTATTCGGACAGGGTGTTATATATGGCTACACCTTC
TRBV28	NA	NA	TRBJ2-1	CASSLSRRGNEQFF	TGTGCCAGCAGCCTCAGCCGGAGGGGGAATGAGCAGTTCTTC
TRBV16	NA	NA	TRBJ1-2	CASSHARSLNYGYTF	TGTGCCAGCAGCCATGCGAGGAGCCTAAACTATGGCTACACCTTC
TRBV20-1	NA	NA	TRBJ2-7	CSARGQIQYEQYF	TGCAGTGCTAGAGGACAGATCCAATACGAGCAGTACTTC
TRBV9	few	NA	TRBJ1-1	CASSVAVSTEAFF	TGTGCCAGCAGCGTCGCTGTTAGCACTGAAGCTTTCTTT
TRBV28	NA	NA	TRBJ2-5	CASRLTLPQGETQYF	TGTGCCAGCAGGCTTACTCTCCCACAGGGAGAGACCCAGTACTTC
TRBV12-3/TRBV12-4	few	TRBD2	TRBJ2-3	CASNLSGGGDTQYF	TGTGCCAGCAACCTTAGCGGGGGAGGGGATACGCAGTATTTT
TRBV2	NA	NA	TRBJ2-5	CASTVDSQETQYF	TGTGCCAGCACCGTTGACAGTCAAGAGACCCAGTACTTC
TRBV9	NA	NA	TRBJ2-3	CASGVWGTDTRYF	TGTGCCAGCGGCGTATGGGGCACAGATACGCGGTATTTT
TRBV28	many	TRBD1	TRBJ2-5	CASSHDRGQETQYF	TGTGCCAGCAGTCATGACAGGGGGCAAGAGACCCAGTACTTC
TRBV4-3	NA	NA	TRBJ2-4	CASSQALGAEEQYF	TGCGCCAGCAGCCAAGCTTTGGGGGCTGAAGAGCAGTACTTC
TRBV12-3/TRBV12-4	NA	NA	TRBJ2-3	CASTGRRADTQYF	TGTGCCAGCACCGGAAGGCGAGCAGATACGCAGTATTTT
TRBV29-1	NA	NA	TRBJ1-2	CSVEVGTNYGYTF	TGCAGCGTTGAAGTAGGAACTAACTATGGCTACACCTTC
TRBV2	NA	NA	TRBJ2-1	CASLYWAPGSGNEQFF	TGTGCCAGCCTCTACTGGGCCCCGGGGTCAGGCAATGAGCAGTTCTTC
TRBV6-2/TRBV6-3	few	NA	TRBJ2-1	CASSYATSSYNEQFF	TGTGCCAGCAGTTACGCCACGAGCTCCTACAATGAGCAGTTCTTC
TRBV28	few	TRBD2	TRBJ2-6	CASRTNRGGGVHSGANVLTF	TGTGCCAGCAGGACGAACCGTGGCGGGGGGGTCCACTCTGGGGCCAACGTCCTGACTTTC
TRBV7-2	NA	NA	TRBJ2-5	CASSFEGYNEQYF	TGTGCCAGCAGCTTTGAGGGCTACAATGAGCAGTACTTC
TRBV24-1	NA	TRBD1	TRBJ2-7	CATSDRSGDSFEQYF	TGTGCCACCAGTGATCGATCAGGGGACAGTTTCGAGCAGTACTTC
TRBV11-1	NA	TRBD1	TRBJ2-7	CASSLGTGGCEQYF	TGTGCCAGCAGTTTGGGGACAGGGGGTTGCGAGCAGTACTTC
TRBV18	NA	TRBD1	TRBJ2-7	CASSPPRQGQNEQYF	TGTGCCAGCTCACCACCAAGACAGGGCCAGAACGAGCAGTACTTC
TRBV6-5	NA	NA	TRBJ2-3	CASSLNPSRTDTQYF	TGTGCCAGCAGCCTTAACCCCTCACGTACAGATACGCAGTATTTT
TRBV18	few	NA	TRBJ2-1	CASSRTTGGDEQFF	TGTGCCAGCTCACGGACTACAGGGGGGGATGAGCAGTTCTTC
TRBV4-1	NA	NA	TRBJ1-4	CASSQQEVGEKLFF	TGCGCCAGCAGCCAACAAGAGGTTGGTGAAAAACTGTTTTTT
TRBV12-5	NA	NA	TRBJ1-6	CASPTGSRHPTSPLHF	TGTGCTAGTCCTACGGGGTCTCGCCACCCGACATCACCCCTCCACTTT
TRBV5-5	NA	NA	TRBJ2-1	CASSPGAGFSYNEQFF	TGTGCCAGCAGCCCCGGGGCGGGCTTCTCCTACAATGAGCAGTTCTTC
TRBV15	few	NA	TRBJ2-7	CATSRGDRFAYEQYF	TGTGCCACCAGCAGAGGAGACAGGTTCGCCTACGAGCAGTACTTC
TRBV7-2	few	TRBD2	TRBJ2-1	CASSLALSGGWGYEQFF	TGTGCCAGCAGCTTAGCGCTATCGGGGGGGTGGGGGTATGAGCAGTTCTTC
TRBV29-1	NA	TRBD1	TRBJ2-1	CSVFRQGPYNEQFF	TGCAGCGTTTTCCGACAGGGGCCCTACAATGAGCAGTTCTTC
TRBV7-2	few	NA	TRBJ2-5	CASSLARNYQGETQYF	TGTGCCAGCAGCTTAGCGCGTAACTACCAGGGAGAGACCCAGTACTTC
TRBV7-2	NA	TRBD2	TRBJ2-1	CASSLRPGTNGYNEQFF	TGTGCCAGCAGCTTACGGCCCGGGACTAACGGGTACAATGAGCAGTTCTTC
TRBV12-3/TRBV12-4	few	TRBD2	TRBJ2-1	CATGLAGYNEQFF	TGTGCCACAGGACTAGCGGGGTACAATGAGCAGTTCTTC
TRBV2	once	NA	TRBJ2-7	CASMGRGISYEQYF	TGTGCCAGCATGGGCAGGGGCATCTCCTACGAGCAGTACTTC
TRBV2	NA	TRBD1	TRBJ2-7	CASREGQGFSYKQYF	TGTGCCAGCAGGGAGGGACAGGGCTTCTCCTACAAGCAGTACTTC
TRBV25-1	few	TRBD1	TRBJ2-5	CASSERTGGGTETQYF	TGTGCCAGCAGTGAACGGACAGGGGGCGGGACGGAGACCCAGTACTTC
TRBV7-8	NA	TRBD1	TRBJ2-6	CASSLEGGTGFLTF	TGTGCCAGCAGTCTCGAGGGGGGGACAGGGTTCCTGACTTTC
TRBV7-8	NA	NA	TRBJ2-5	CASSVSANKETQYF	TGTGCCAGCAGCGTGTCGGCCAACAAAGAGACCCAGTACTTC
TRBV6-5	few	NA	TRBJ2-7	CASSLRPGNEQYF	TGTGCCAGCAGTTTAAGGCCTGGGAACGAGCAGTACTTC
TRBV20-1	NA	TRBD2	TRBJ2-7	CSVPVAGGTYEQYF	TGCAGTGTCCCTGTAGCGGGGGGGACCTACGAGCAGTACTTC
TRBV20-1	few	TRBD1	TRBJ2-5	CSASVDREVETQYF	TGCAGTGCTAGCGTGGACAGGGAGGTCGAGACCCAGTACTTC
TRBV7-9	NA	NA	TRBJ1-2	CAGAGTLNYGYTF	TGTGCCGGGGCCGGGACTCTGAACTATGGCTACACCTTC
TRBV28	NA	NA	TRBJ1-1	CASRVGGTEAFF	TGTGCCAGCAGGGTTGGGGGCACTGAAGCTTTCTTT
TRBV6-2/TRBV6-3	NA	NA	TRBJ2-7	CASRDPRPEQYF	TGTGCCAGCAGAGACCCACGCCCCGAGCAGTACTTC
TRBV6-1	NA	TRBD1	TRBJ2-1	CASTTGTGRIEGRYNEQFF	TGTGCCAGCACCACCGGGACAGGGAGAATCGAGGGGAGGTACAATGAGCAGTTCTTC
TRBV12-3/TRBV12-4	few	NA	TRBJ1-1	CASSLGNPRVGSFF	TGTGCCAGCAGTTTAGGCAACCCGCGGGTTGGGAGTTTCTTT
TRBV5-1	NA	NA	TRBJ1-4	CASRTRRATNEKLFF	TGCGCCAGCAGGACCAGACGGGCAACTAATGAAAAACTGTTTTTT
TRBV11-1	few	NA	TRBJ2-4	CASSLGHDGEPKTIAKNIQYF	TGTGCCAGCAGCTTAGGTCACGACGGGGAACCGAAGACTATAGCCAAAAACATTCAGTACTTC
TRBV18	NA	NA	TRBJ2-3	CAGSRQGGPDTQYF	TGTGCCGGCTCTCGGCAGGGCGGTCCAGATACGCAGTATTTT
TRBV10-1	few	NA	TRBJ2-5	CASSPLSYRDKEETQYF	TGCGCCAGCAGTCCCCTTTCGTACAGGGATAAGGAAGAGACCCAGTACTTC